This T cell receptor beta chain was identified during a study of CD8 T cells in ankylosing spondylitis. Study conclusions and caveats: Significant enrichment of disease-linked clones was reportedly seen in matched ankylosing spondylitis synovial fluid. A subset of motif variants has previously been described in the synovial fluid and blood of reactive arthritis. A TCR beta motif made of eight highly homologous variants seemed typical of ankylosing spondylitis blood.

This clonotype has only a few counts. Its antigen is undetermined. It was by quantitative 5'-RACE with molecular barcodes that TCR beta libraries were made. TCRdb re-called the 5' RACE reads with MiXCR, one entry per CDR3 protein. The sample consists of about 140,000 distinct CDR3 sequences, 25% to 35% of them appearing once. Germline values: CDR1 SEHNR, CDR2 FQNEAQ (reference sequence). Trimming left V 5 bases short and J 8 bases short, with 21 bases between. The CDR3 covers 15 residues. The specimen sequenced was synovial fluid, either unsorted or a sorted T cell fraction (not recorded which). The TCR comes from a male donor with ankylosing spondylitis. This chain joins TRBV7-9 and TRBJ1-1; D remains unclear. CDR3 nucleotides: TGTGCCAGCAGCCGTACTGTGACTAGGGCAGAAGAAGCTTTCTTT. Translating it yields CASSRTVTRAEEAFF.